This TCR beta chain was sequenced in a study of blood T cell repertoires in COVID-19. In the study overall: Samples came from the United States, Italy and Spain, spanning acute and convalescent COVID-19.

Participants came from under 30 US areas, aged about 18 to 89 years. Allocation to cohorts depended on clinical history reported by the participants. In the 2 weeks before study entry, exposed participants met a COVID-19 case, which was PCR-confirmed or clinician-diagnosed. Assay used: immunoSEQ multiplex PCR; TCRdb lists only in-frame clones, some missing. Found here are about 320,000 clones, around 84% of them singletons; the top ten hold under 2%. This clone was counted a single time. The germline V gene has CDR1 SGHTA and CDR2 FQGNSA. The CDR3 consists of 15 residues. Trimming cost V 1 base and J 4 bases; bases outside gene matches: 6.

The clonotype comes from a woman aged 25-40 years who had been exposed to COVID-19. The material sequenced was PBMCs or T cells enriched from blood (not recorded which). The gene calls are TRBV7-2 and TRBJ2-7, with 8 bases aligning to TRBD2. CDR3 loop: CASSLDVAGSYEQYF. The CDR3 nucleotides read TGTGCCAGCAGCTTAGACGTAGCGGGGTCTTACGAGCAGTACTTC.